These 7 T cell receptor beta chains came from one sample sequenced in a study of siplizumab effects on memory and regulatory T cells (dated by TCRdb to between 2017 and 2020). Libraries were built with the immunoSEQ multiplex PCR assay. Drawn from immuneACCESS, this table holds only the in-frame rearrangements with V and J called that TCRdb kept. Clones are partly lost; checked studies trace under half to an unresolved V gene and leave the rest unexplained. Within this sample are about 100,000 clones, with 94% of them counted one time only. The ten largest account for roughly 0.61% of the sample. Specimen: Tregs sorted from blood. These receptors all come from a human donor in good health.

The chain combines TRBV5-1 with TRBJ1-4; weak D call: TRBD1 (6 bases). V shed 0 bases and J shed 7 bases, with 16 bases lying between them. This CDR3 is 16 amino acids long. Germline V gene sequence: CDR1 SGHRS, CDR2 YFSETQ. The CDR3 reads CASSLGNRVSVEKLFF. CDR3 DNA sequence: TGCGCCAGCAGCTTGGGGAACAGGGTGAGCGTTGAAAAACTGTTTTTT.

The chain's CDR3 is CASSFQSGSTDTQYF. The CDR3 coding sequence is TGTGCCAGCAGTTTTCAGAGCGGGAGTACAGATACGCAGTATTTT. The V call is TRBV28, the J call TRBJ2-3; TRBD2 matches 8 bases. V lost 3 bases, J lost 3 bases, and 5 bases stayed unmatched. This CDR3 has 15 residues. Germline assignment: CDR1 MDHEN and CDR2 SYDVKM.

The chain uses TRBV7-6 and TRBJ2-7, with a tentative D call TRBD2 (6 bases). Germline V lookup: CDR1 SGHVS, CDR2 FNYEAQ. V was pared by 0 bases and J by 6 bases, with 12 bases between. The CDR3 covers 14 residues. The chain's CDR3 is CASSLAAGSSEQYF. In DNA, the CDR3 is TGTGCCAGCAGCTTAGCCGCGGGGTCGAGCGAGCAGTACTTC.

J is TRBJ2-7 and V is TRBV19; the D gene is possibly TRBD1 (6 bases). V was pared by 4 bases and J by 1 base, with 11 bases between. The germline gives CDR1 LNHDA, CDR2 SQIVND (reference sequence). There are 14 residues in the CDR3. The CDR3 bases are TGTGCCAGTAGTACCGACAGGCGATCCTACGAGCAGTACTTC. Amino acids: CASSTDRRSYEQYF.

The chain joins TRBV15 to TRBJ2-2; D is unclear. Germline-derived CDR1 and CDR2 are LNHNV and YYDKDF (reference sequence). This CDR3 contains 12 residues. Trimming took off 8 bases at V and 5 bases at J, with 9 bases between the two ends. This chain's CDR3 is CATGEDTGELFF. CDR3 DNA sequence: TGTGCCACCGGAGAGGATACCGGGGAGCTGTTTTTT.

Note on this clone: At one boundary the junction diverges from the germline segment, which might be a read error. The chain links TRBV19 to TRBJ2-1; 9 nucleotides line up with TRBD2. Germline lookup yields CDR1 LNHDA and CDR2 SQIVND (reference sequence). The CDR3 spans 16 residues. CDR3 bases: TGTGCGAGTAGGTCCGTCGCGGGACTAGCAGTTAATGAGCAGTTCTTC. Protein: CASRSVAGLAVNEQFF.

The V call is TRBV5-1, the J call TRBJ2-2, with D tentatively TRBD2 (6 bases). V was trimmed by 2 bases and J by 6 bases, leaving 17 bases between them. Germline CDR1 SGHRS, CDR2 YFSETQ. The CDR3 length is 16 residues. The CDR3 here is CASSLYWAGGAGELFF. The CDR3 DNA reads as TGCGCCAGCAGCTTATATTGGGCCGGCGGGGCCGGGGAGCTGTTTTTT. The full variable domain, rest sourced from reference TRBV5-1 and TRBJ2-2, is KAGVTQTPRYLIKTRGQQVTLSCSPISGHRSVSWYQQTPGQGLQFLFEYFSETQRNKGNFPGRFSGRQFSNSRSEMNVSTLELGDSALYLCASSLYWAGGAGELFFGEGSRLTVL.